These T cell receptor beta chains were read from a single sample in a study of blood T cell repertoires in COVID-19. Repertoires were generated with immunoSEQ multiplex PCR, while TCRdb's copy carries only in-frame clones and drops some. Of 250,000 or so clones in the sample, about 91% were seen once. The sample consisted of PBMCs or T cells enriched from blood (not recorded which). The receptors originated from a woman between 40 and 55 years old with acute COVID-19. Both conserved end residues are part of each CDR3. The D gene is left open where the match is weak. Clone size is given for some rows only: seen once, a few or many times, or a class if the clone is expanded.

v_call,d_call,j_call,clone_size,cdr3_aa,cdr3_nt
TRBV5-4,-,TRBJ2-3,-,CASSLLGADTQYF,TGTGCCAGCAGCCTACTAGGAGCAGATACGCAGTATTTT
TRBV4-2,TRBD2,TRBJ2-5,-,CASSQGLGAGGQETQYF,TGTGCCAGCAGCCAAGGCCTCGGGGCGGGGGGGCAGGAGACCCAGTACTTC
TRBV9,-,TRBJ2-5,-,CASSGAGRETQYF,TGTGCCAGCAGCGGCGCAGGAAGAGAGACCCAGTACTTC
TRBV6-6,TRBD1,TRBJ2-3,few,CASSWSRGNTDTQYF,TGTGCCAGCAGTTGGTCCAGGGGGAACACAGATACGCAGTATTTT
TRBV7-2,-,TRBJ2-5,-,CASSSRFRGETQYF,TGTGCCAGCAGCTCCCGGTTTAGGGGTGAGACCCAGTACTTC
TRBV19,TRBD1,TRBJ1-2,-,CASADRVNYGYTF,TGTGCCAGTGCCGACAGGGTTAACTATGGCTACACCTTC
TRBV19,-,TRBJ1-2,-,CASTTGQGYGYTF,TGTGCCAGTACCACAGGGCAGGGGTATGGCTACACCTTC
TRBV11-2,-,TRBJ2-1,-,CASSLIQGSYNEQFF,TGTGCCAGCAGCTTAATCCAGGGCTCCTACAATGAGCAGTTCTTC
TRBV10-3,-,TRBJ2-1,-,CAISETGSSYNEQFF,TGTGCCATCAGTGAGACGGGGAGCTCCTACAATGAGCAGTTCTTC
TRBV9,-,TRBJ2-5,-,CASSGGGARETQYF,TGTGCCAGCAGCGGAGGGGGGGCCCGGGAGACCCAGTACTTC
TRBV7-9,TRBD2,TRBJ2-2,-,CASSLRREAPGELFF,TGTGCCAGCAGCTTACGGCGGGAGGCTCCCGGGGAGCTGTTTTTT
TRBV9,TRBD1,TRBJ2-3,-,CASSVGQGVTDTQYF,TGTGCCAGCAGCGTAGGTCAGGGGGTCACAGATACGCAGTATTTT
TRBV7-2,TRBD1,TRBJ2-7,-,CASSFGQGIGEQYF,TGTGCCAGCAGCTTTGGACAGGGGATTGGGGAGCAGTACTTC
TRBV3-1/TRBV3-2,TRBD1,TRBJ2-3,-,CASSSWTGSSTDTQYF,TGTGCCAGCAGCTCCTGGACAGGGTCTAGCACAGATACGCAGTATTTT
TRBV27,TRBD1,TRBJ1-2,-,CASSSTGVESQLGGYTF,TGTGCCAGCAGTTCGACAGGGGTAGAGTCCCAACTCGGTGGCTACACCTTC
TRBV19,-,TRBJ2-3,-,CASSLTRPGADTQYF,TGTGCCAGTAGCTTAACCCGACCAGGGGCAGATACGCAGTATTTT
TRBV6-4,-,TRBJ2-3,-,CASSAYPGVEVTQYF,TGTGCCAGCAGTGCCTACCCGGGGGTGGAAGTTACGCAGTATTTT
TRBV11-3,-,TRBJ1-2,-,CASSLGGKDTF,TGTGCCAGCAGCTTAGGCGGGAAGGACACCTTC
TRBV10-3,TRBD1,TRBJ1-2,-,CAIRTGRHRGNYGYTF,TGTGCCATCAGGACCGGTCGGCACAGGGGGAACTATGGCTACACCTTC
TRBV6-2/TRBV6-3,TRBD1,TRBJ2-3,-,CASSKTGLGTDTQYF,TGTGCCAGCAGCAAGACAGGGTTGGGCACAGATACGCAGTATTTT
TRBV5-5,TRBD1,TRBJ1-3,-,CASSGTVPPGNTIYF,TGTGCCAGCAGCGGGACAGTCCCACCTGGAAACACCATATATTTT
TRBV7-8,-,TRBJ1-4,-,CASRPPTGSPNEKLFF,TGTGCCAGCAGACCTCCTACAGGGAGTCCGAATGAAAAACTGTTTTTT
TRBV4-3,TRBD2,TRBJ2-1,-,CASSQEPGLAGGPVNEQFF,TGCGCCAGCAGCCAAGAACCGGGACTAGCGGGAGGGCCCGTGAATGAGCAGTTCTTC
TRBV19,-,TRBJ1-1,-,CASSISSGRTEAFF,TGTGCCAGTAGTATTTCCTCGGGTAGGACTGAAGCTTTCTTT